A selection of T cell receptor beta chains follows, all from one sample in a study of T cells in Graves' hyperthyroidism and ophthalmopathy. TCRdb reprocessed the multiplex PCR reads via MiXCR and lists one record per CDR3 protein. Here the sample spans about 270,000 distinct CDR3 sequences, less than 30% being singletons. The specimen sequenced was blood. The receptors derive from a man aged 35 to 55 with Graves' hyperthyroidism that later progressed to Graves' ophthalmopathy. Both conserved end residues are part of each CDR3. The D gene is left open where the match is weak. The size entry is marked missing in some rows and otherwise reads once, few, many or a size class.

D | J | size | V | CDR3 | DNA
TRBD1 | TRBJ1-3 | - | TRBV28 | CASSLSPGQGNTIYF | TGTGCCAGCAGTTTATCCCCGGGACAGGGAAACACCATATATTTT
- | TRBJ1-3 | many | TRBV10-1 | CASSEFHSGNTIYF | TGCGCCAGCAGTGAGTTCCACTCTGGAAACACCATATATTTT
- | TRBJ1-1 | many | TRBV12-3/TRBV12-4 | CASSDRVMNTEAFF | TGTGCCAGCAGCGACAGAGTCATGAACACTGAAGCTTTCTTT
- | TRBJ2-7 | - | TRBV4-1 | CASSLLGGDEQYF | TGCGCCAGCAGCCTCCTAGGAGGGGACGAGCAGTACTTC
TRBD2 | TRBJ2-7 | many | TRBV9 | CASSPMGLAAYEQYF | TGTGCCAGCAGCCCAATGGGACTAGCGGCCTACGAGCAGTACTTC
- | TRBJ1-1 | - | TRBV12-3/TRBV12-4 | CASSLTRENTEAFF | TGTGCCAGCAGTTTAACCCGCGAGAACACTGAAGCTTTCTTT
TRBD2 | TRBJ2-3 | many | TRBV20-1 | CSARREGLQDTQYF | TGCAGTGCTAGAAGGGAGGGACTGCAAGATACGCAGTATTTT
- | TRBJ1-2 | - | TRBV12-5 | CASGLAGNGYTF | TGTGCTAGTGGTTTGGCCGGGAATGGCTACACCTTC
- | TRBJ1-3 | many | TRBV9 | CASSAGTLPSGNTIYF | TGTGCCAGCAGCGCTGGGACACTGCCATCTGGAAACACCATATATTTT
TRBD1 | TRBJ1-5 | - | TRBV30 | CAWEDRGRGQPQHF | TGTGCCTGGGAGGACAGGGGGCGAGGTCAGCCCCAGCATTTT
TRBD1 | TRBJ1-1 | few | TRBV18 | CASSRQGNMNTEAFF | TGTGCCAGCTCACGACAGGGAAACATGAACACTGAAGCTTTCTTT
TRBD1 | TRBJ2-7 | many | TRBV28 | CASRLSPGQTKYEQYF | TGTGCCAGCAGACTGTCACCGGGACAGACGAAATACGAGCAGTACTTC
TRBD2 | TRBJ2-7 | few | TRBV6-5 | CASSYGGVAGWEQYF | TGTGCCAGCAGTTACGGGGGAGTAGCGGGATGGGAGCAGTACTTC
- | TRBJ2-7 | many | TRBV10-2 | CASNKAGPNYEQYF | TGCGCCAGCAATAAGGCGGGACCCAATTACGAGCAGTACTTC
- | TRBJ1-1 | - | TRBV12-3/TRBV12-4 | CASSLPGSPVAFF | TGTGCCAGCAGTCTTCCCGGCAGTCCAGTAGCTTTCTTT
- | TRBJ1-5 | many | TRBV19 | CASRGDRAISNQPRHF | TGTGCCAGCCGAGGGGATCGGGCTATTAGCAATCAGCCCCGGCATTTT
- | TRBJ2-4 | many | TRBV5-8 | CASSFVSWGGGLAKNIQYF | TGTGCCAGCAGCTTTGTTTCCTGGGGCGGCGGCTTAGCCAAAAACATTCAGTACTTC
- | TRBJ1-2 | many | TRBV15 | CATSSERNYGYTF | TGTGCCACCAGCTCCGAACGTAACTATGGCTACACCTTC
- | TRBJ1-2 | - | TRBV12-3/TRBV12-4 | CASSFISGAYGYTF | TGTGCCAGCAGTTTTATTTCAGGAGCCTATGGCTACACCTTC
- | TRBJ1-6 | many | TRBV6-2/TRBV6-3 | CASSYSFLSSSSYNSPLHF | TGTGCCAGCAGTTACTCGTTTCTGTCGTCAAGCTCCTATAATTCACCCCTCCACTTT
- | TRBJ2-2 | many | TRBV9 | CASSVDGSNTGELFF | TGTGCCAGCAGCGTAGACGGAAGTAACACCGGGGAGCTGTTTTTT
TRBD2 | TRBJ2-7 | - | TRBV27 | CASSTLAGGPGEQYF | TGTGCCAGCAGTACCTTAGCGGGAGGGCCGGGAGAGCAGTACTTC
- | TRBJ1-5 | many | TRBV20-1 | CSARDLYSNQPQHF | TGCAGTGCTAGGGACCTATATAGCAATCAGCCCCAGCATTTT
- | TRBJ2-5 | many | TRBV2 | CASSEGEGQDLRETQYF | TGTGCCAGCAGTGAAGGAGAGGGGCAGGATCTTAGGGAGACCCAGTACTTC
TRBD1 | TRBJ2-5 | many | TRBV6-1 | CASSGRYTGTGAQETQYF | TGTGCCAGCAGCGGACGCTACACCGGGACAGGGGCCCAAGAGACCCAGTACTTC
- | TRBJ2-2 | - | TRBV28 | CATARVPNTGELFF | TGTGCCACCGCTCGGGTCCCAAACACCGGGGAGCTGTTTTTT
- | TRBJ1-2 | many | TRBV6-1 | CASSEDGANYGYTF | TGTGCCAGCAGTGAGGACGGAGCTAACTATGGCTACACCTTC
- | TRBJ2-7 | many | TRBV27 | CASRGKNLVHEQYF | TGTGCCAGCAGGGGGAAAAACCTGGTCCACGAGCAGTACTTC
- | TRBJ2-7 | many | TRBV20-1 | CSARDDAGSYEQYF | TGCAGTGCTAGAGATGATGCAGGTTCCTACGAGCAGTACTTC
TRBD2 | TRBJ2-7 | many | TRBV18 | CASSPPPGGRNEQYF | TGTGCCAGCTCACCACCGCCGGGAGGACGAAACGAGCAGTACTTC
TRBD1 | TRBJ1-5 | - | TRBV6-2/TRBV6-3 | CASSGTEDNQPQHF | TGTGCCAGCTCCGGGACAGAAGACAATCAGCCCCAGCATTTT
TRBD2 | TRBJ2-7 | many | TRBV20-1 | CSAPPPSGKDYEQYF | TGCAGTGCTCCTCCCCCTAGCGGCAAGGACTACGAGCAGTACTTC
- | TRBJ2-1 | many | TRBV5-1 | CASSSGPIARDNEQFF | TGCGCCAGCAGCTCCGGCCCCATTGCGAGGGACAATGAGCAGTTCTTC
TRBD1 | TRBJ2-7 | - | TRBV6-2/TRBV6-3 | CASSRTGVHPQYF | TGTGCCAGCAGTAGGACAGGGGTCCATCCGCAGTACTTC
- | TRBJ2-7 | - | TRBV6-1 | CASRQGHEQYF | TGTGCCTCACGACAAGGCCACGAGCAGTACTTC
TRBD1 | TRBJ2-5 | many | TRBV18 | CASSPSLGQVGETQYF | TGTGCCAGCTCACCCTCTCTCGGACAGGTCGGGGAGACCCAGTACTTC